Following are 28 T cell receptor beta chains from one sample sequenced in a study of T cell responses to AZD1222 COVID-19 vaccine. The assay was immunoSEQ multiplex PCR, and TCRdb's table has in-frame clones only and misses some. The data show approximately 52,000 clones, roughly 89% seen once. The sequenced sample was peripheral blood, obtained 28 days after the second AZD1222 dose. These TCRs come from an adult who received the AZD1222 COVID-19 vaccine.

In this sample, this clone turned up once. The V gene is TRBV5-6, the J gene TRBJ2-3, with TRBD2 as a possible D gene (6 bases). Between the trimmed V and J ends, which lost 0 bases and 9 bases, there was a span of 11 bases. CDR1 is SGHDT, CDR2 YYEEEE, per germline. This CDR3 has 13 residues. Here the CDR3 DNA reads TGTGCCAGCAGCTTGGTTATGGGAGGCACGCAGTATTTT. Its protein is CASSLVMGGTQYF.

The V gene is TRBV28, the J gene TRBJ1-6, with D hard to call. CDR1 and CDR2 from the germline V gene are MDHEN and SYDVKM. There are 18 residues in the CDR3. V dropped 10 bases and J dropped 0 bases, with 22 bases sitting between them. For the CDR3, the DNA is TGTGCCACCCGTTCCCCCCCGGTGGTATCCTCCTATAATTCACCCCTCCACTTT. Translating it yields CATRSPPVVSSYNSPLHF.

V usage is TRBV18 and J usage is TRBJ2-7, with TRBD1 matching over 11 bases. This CDR3 comprises 14 residues. With 3 bases clipped from V and 6 bases from J, the junction kept 4 bases outside the gene matches. From germline, CDR1 is KGHSH and CDR2 LQKENI. CDR3 residues: CASSPGQGAIEQYF. As DNA, the CDR3 is TGTGCCAGCTCACCCGGACAGGGGGCTATCGAGCAGTACTTC.

The chain links TRBV11-1 to TRBJ2-2; D remains unclear. The ends were cut back, 0 bases at V and 5 bases at J, with 4 bases in the middle. The germline V gene has CDR1 SGHAT and CDR2 FQDESV (reference sequence). This CDR3 has 13 amino acids. The CDR3 nucleotides read TGTGCCAGCAGCTTAGCGCTGACCGGGGAGCTGTTTTTT. Its translation: CASSLALTGELFF.

The chain joins TRBV7-9 to TRBJ2-3; perhaps D is TRBD1 or TRBD2 (5 bases each). The CDR3 contains 14 residues. The V gene's germline CDR1 is SEHNR and CDR2 FQNEAQ (reference sequence). V lost 8 bases, J lost 0 bases, and 12 bases lay in between. CDR3 region: CASPRGSSTDTQYF. CDR3 nucleotides: TGTGCCAGCCCCCGGGGCAGTAGCACAGATACGCAGTATTTT.

The V and J genes are TRBV28 and TRBJ2-2, with 7 bases fitting TRBD2. The CDR3 totals 14 residues. Germline CDR1 reads MDHEN; CDR2 reads SYDVKM. V was pared by 5 bases and J by 1 base, with 1 base of the junction left unmatched. CDR3 DNA: TGTGCCAGCAGTCCGGGGGGGAACACCGGGGAGCTGTTTTTT. Translation: CASSPGGNTGELFF. Filled out from reference TRBV28 and TRBJ2-2, the complete variable domain reads DVKVTQSSRYLVKRTGEKVFLECVQDMDHENMFWYRQDPGLGLRLIYFSYDVKMKEKGDIPEGYSVSREKKERFSLILESASTNQTSMYLCASSPGGNTGELFFGEGSRLTVL.

The rearrangement joins TRBV28 to TRBJ2-6, with TRBD2 matching over 7 bases. The CDR3 loop spans 17 amino acids. V lost 3 bases and J lost 0; bases outside the gene matches: 5. Germline V lookup: CDR1 MDHEN, CDR2 SYDVKM. The CDR3 coding sequence is TGTGCCAGCAGTTTGGTAGCGGGCCGCTCTGGGGCCAACGTCCTGACTTTC. It specifies CASSLVAGRSGANVLTF.

The table lists this clone with a count of one. This chain joins TRBV6-5 and TRBJ2-1; tentatively, D is TRBD2 (6 bases). Trimming pared 8 bases from V and 4 bases from J, leaving 15 bases between. The germline V gene encodes CDR1 MNHEY and CDR2 SVGAGI. This CDR3 has 14 residues. DNA for the CDR3: TGTGCCAGCCAACTAGCAAGAGCTTACAATGAGCAGTTCTTC. Translated, it gives CASQLARAYNEQFF.

The chain carries TRBV7-9 and TRBJ1-2; D unclear. Germline CDR1 is SEHNR and CDR2 is FQNEAQ (reference sequence). The ends were cut back, 5 bases at V and 3 bases at J, with 10 bases in the middle. The CDR3 is 13 residues long. The CDR3 DNA reads TGTGCCAGCAGCCCGGAGCGATACTATGGCTACACCTTC. Amino acids: CASSPERYYGYTF. Based on the CDR3 plus reference TRBV7-9 and TRBJ1-2, the full variable domain is DTGVSQNPRHKITKRGQNVTFRCDPISEHNRLYWYRQTLGQGPEFLTYFQNEAQLEKSRLLSDRFSAERPKGSFSTLEIQRTEQGDSAMYLCASSPERYYGYTFGSGTRLTVV.

The J gene is TRBJ2-3, the V gene TRBV6-1, with a tentative D call TRBD2 (6 bases). The CDR3 is made up of 17 amino acids. Germline V lookup: CDR1 MNHNS, CDR2 SASEGT. With 2 bases removed from V and 1 base from J, the gap between germline ends came to 16 bases. As DNA, the CDR3 is TGTGCCAGCAGTGAAATTTGGCGGGATGTGGGCACAGATACGCAGTATTTT. This translates into CASSEIWRDVGTDTQYF.

The genes are TRBV14 and TRBJ2-2; 11 nucleotides align to TRBD2. Trimming at V came to 4 bases and at J to 2 bases, leaving 6 bases not matched to a gene. The length of the CDR3 is 17 residues. Germline lookup yields CDR1 SGHDN and CDR2 FVKESK. Written as DNA, the CDR3 is TGTGCCAGCAGCCGACTAGCGGGACCCTTCAACACCGGGGAGCTGTTTTTT. Its protein is CASSRLAGPFNTGELFF.

This clone was found once. V and J are TRBV29-1 and TRBJ2-1; 9 positions match TRBD2. The CDR3 is made up of 14 amino acids. J gave up 7 bases and V 4 bases, and 8 bases lay outside the gene matches. Germline values: CDR1 SQVTM, CDR2 ANQGSEA. CDR3 region: CSVVLLAGGNEQFF. The CDR3 region has the DNA TGCAGCGTTGTCCTACTAGCGGGCGGTAATGAGCAGTTCTTC.

This chain links TRBV10-3 with TRBJ2-7; maybe TRBD1 (5 bases). The V end lost 10 bases, the J end lost 0 bases, and 10 bases lay between the germline ends. CDR1 and CDR2 (germline): ENHRY, SYGVKD. There are 12 residues in the CDR3. CDR3 sequence reads: CATQTDSYEQYF. CDR3 nucleotides: TGTGCCACCCAGACAGACTCCTACGAGCAGTACTTC.

The chain couples TRBV30 to TRBJ1-4; TRBD1 might be the D (5 bases). Per the germline V gene, CDR1 is GTSNPN and CDR2 is SVGIG (reference sequence). The CDR3 has 17 amino acids. V dropped 2 bases and J dropped 7 bases, with 23 bases sitting between them. The CDR3, as DNA: TGTGCCTGGAGTCCCCCCCGGGGCCTCGGGTTTGGTGAAAAACTGTTTTTT. This translates into CAWSPPRGLGFGEKLFF. The full variable domain, rest sourced from reference TRBV30 and TRBJ1-4, is SQTIHQWPATLVQPVGSPLSLECTVEGTSNPNLYWYRQAAGRGLQLLFYSVGIGQISSEVPQNLSASRPQDRQFILSSKKLLLSDSGFYLCAWSPPRGLGFGEKLFFGSGTQLSVL.

The chain uses TRBV27 and TRBJ1-1; TRBD1 is a possible D gene (5 bases). Germline loops: CDR1 MNHEY, CDR2 SMNVEV (reference sequence). With 2 bases removed from V and 3 bases from J, the gap between germline ends came to 19 bases. This CDR3 is built from 17 residues. The DNA of the CDR3 is TGTGCCAGCAGTTTAGAGTGGGGGTCCACCCTGGACACTGAAGCTTTCTTT. Encoded protein: CASSLEWGSTLDTEAFF.

The gene calls are TRBV15 and TRBJ2-3, with TRBD1 matching over 9 bases. The CDR3 is made up of 17 amino acids. V shed 3 bases, J shed 8 bases, and the junction held 15 bases outside the gene matches. The V gene's germline CDR1 is LNHNV and CDR2 YYDKDF (reference sequence). CDR3 sequence (DNA): TGTGCCACCAGCAGTCTCGGGACAGGGAGGGCCCTGACTACGCAGTATTTT. It is translated as CATSSLGTGRALTTQYF.

The chain links TRBV6-1 to TRBJ2-7; weak D call: TRBD1 (7 bases). Between the trimmed V and J ends, which lost 4 bases and 1 base, there was a span of 17 bases. Looked up from germline, CDR1 is MNHNS and CDR2 is SASEGT. This CDR3 has 16 residues. CDR3 in amino acids: CASSGYQGGGSYEQYF. The CDR3 DNA sequence: TGTGCCAGCAGTGGATACCAGGGGGGAGGTTCCTACGAGCAGTACTTC.

The rearrangement links TRBV19 to TRBJ2-1; 12 bases are shared with TRBD2. J was trimmed by 8 bases and V by 3 bases; bases with no gene match: 5. The CDR3 is 15 amino acids. CDR1 LNHDA and CDR2 SQIVND come from the germline V gene (reference sequence). The CDR3 coding sequence is TGTGCCAGTAGTATTGGGGGACTAGCGGGCTATGAGCAGTTCTTC. As protein: CASSIGGLAGYEQFF.

This chain uses TRBV5-5 with TRBJ2-7; 10 positions match TRBD1. The V gene end was trimmed by 5 bases and the J gene end by 3 bases; junction bases not matched to a gene: 8. CDR3 length: 15 amino acids. Germline V gene data show CDR1 as SGHKS and CDR2 as YYEKEE (reference sequence). CDR3 residues: CASSPRTGGGYEQYF. The CDR3 bases are TGTGCCAGCAGTCCCCGGACAGGGGGGGGCTACGAGCAGTACTTC.

This clone was recorded only once. V gene TRBV28 combines with J gene TRBJ2-7; no clear D. The CDR3 runs to 14 residues. V was cut by 6 bases and J by 0 bases, with 12 bases left in between. The germline V gene encodes CDR1 MDHEN and CDR2 SYDVKM. The CDR3 is CASSPDANSYEQYF. CDR3 DNA: TGTGCCAGCAGCCCGGACGCAAACTCCTACGAGCAGTACTTC.

Only a few counts were recorded for this clone. The genes are TRBV30 and TRBJ1-5; D unclear. V dropped 3 bases and J dropped 0 bases, with 9 bases sitting between them. The CDR3 is made up of 14 amino acids. Germline CDR1 reads GTSNPN; CDR2 reads SVGIG (reference sequence). CDR3 bases: TGTGCCTGGAGAGGGCTCAATAGCAATCAGCCCCAGCATTTT. This sequence encodes CAWRGLNSNQPQHF.

J is TRBJ1-2 and V is TRBV29-1; perhaps TRBD1 as D (6 bases). The V gene's germline CDR1 is SQVTM and CDR2 ANQGSEA. Trimming shortened V by 7 bases and J by 4 bases, and 16 bases separated the two germline ends. The CDR3 is 13 amino acids. CDR3 nucleotides: TGCAGCGCTGGAGAGGGGGAGAGCTATGGCTACACCTTC. Protein product: CSAGEGESYGYTF.

This sequence joins TRBV28 and TRBJ2-3, with D tentatively TRBD2 (5 bases). The CDR3 is 14 amino acids. The germline V gene has CDR1 MDHEN and CDR2 SYDVKM. V lost 8 bases and J 0 bases, leaving 12 bases between the germline ends. CDR3 in DNA: TGTGCCAGCCAAGGAGGTGGGAGCACAGATACGCAGTATTTT. This codes for CASQGGGSTDTQYF.

This chain joins TRBV3-1 (or the pseudogene TRBV3-2) and TRBJ2-7; no reliable D call. Trimming shortened V by 5 bases and J by 2 bases, and 10 bases separated the two germline ends. The CDR3 is made up of 13 amino acids. The germline V gene has CDR1 LGHDT and CDR2 YNNKEL (reference sequence). CDR3 loop: CASSAASPYEQYF. The CDR3 nucleotides are TGTGCCAGCAGCGCGGCGTCCCCCTACGAGCAGTACTTC.

The CDR3 is CASSQRPGRGQGRGTEAFF. The CDR3 DNA reads as TGTGCCAGCAGCCAACGTCCGGGCCGGGGACAGGGAAGAGGAACTGAAGCTTTCTTT. V and J are TRBV7-3 and TRBJ1-1; 9 bases are a match to TRBD1. This CDR3 spans 19 amino acids. Germline values: CDR1 SGHTA, CDR2 FQGTGA. Germline trimming cut 5 bases from V and 5 bases from J; bases unmatched to any gene: 21. Looking up the rest from reference TRBV7-3 and TRBJ1-1 gives the full variable domain: GAGVSQTPSNKVTEKGKYVELRCDPISGHTALYWYRQSLGQGPEFLIYFQGTGAADDSGLPNDRFFAVRPEGSVSTLKIQRTERGDSAVYLCASSQRPGRGQGRGTEAFFGQGTRLTVV.

This chain links TRBV19 with TRBJ1-2, with 7 bases fitting TRBD1. With V trimmed by 9 bases and J by 4 bases, 5 bases remained unmatched. Germline V gene lookup returns CDR1 LNHDA and CDR2 SQIVND (reference sequence). The CDR3 length is 12 residues. The CDR3 region has the DNA TGTGCCAGCTCGGACAGGCTCTATGGCTACACCTTC. It specifies CASSDRLYGYTF.

The J gene is TRBJ2-4, the V gene TRBV3-1 (or the pseudogene TRBV3-2), with 7 nucleotides matching TRBD2. The CDR3 contains 17 residues. J gave up 0 bases and V 1 base, and 6 bases lay outside the gene matches. Looked up from germline, CDR1 is LGHDT and CDR2 is YNNKEL (reference sequence). The CDR3 protein is CASSQGLAGVAKNIQYF. CDR3 coding DNA: TGTGCCAGCAGCCAAGGGTTAGCGGGTGTAGCCAAAAACATTCAGTACTTC.

The rearrangement uses TRBV11-1 and TRBJ2-7; D gene unclear. There are 16 residues in the CDR3. Deletions cut 1 base from V and 0 bases from J, with 13 bases between. Germline CDR1 is SGHAT and CDR2 is FQDESV (reference sequence). The DNA for the CDR3 is TGTGCCAGCAGCTTAGTTGGGGTCGGTTCCTCCTACGAGCAGTACTTC. It encodes CASSLVGVGSSYEQYF.